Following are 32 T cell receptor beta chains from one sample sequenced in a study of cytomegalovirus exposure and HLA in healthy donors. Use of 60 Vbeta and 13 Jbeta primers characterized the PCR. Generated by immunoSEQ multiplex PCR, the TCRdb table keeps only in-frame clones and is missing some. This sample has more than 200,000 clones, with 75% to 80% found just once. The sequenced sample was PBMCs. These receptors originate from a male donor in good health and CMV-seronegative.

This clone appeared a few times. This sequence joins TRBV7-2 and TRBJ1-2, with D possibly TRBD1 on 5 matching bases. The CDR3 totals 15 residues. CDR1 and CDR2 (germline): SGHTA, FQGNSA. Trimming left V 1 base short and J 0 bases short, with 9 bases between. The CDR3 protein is CASSLELGPNYGYTF. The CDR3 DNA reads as TGTGCCAGCAGCTTAGAACTGGGGCCTAACTATGGCTACACCTTC. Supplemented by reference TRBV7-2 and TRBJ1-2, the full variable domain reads GAGVSQSPSNKVTEKGKDVELRCDPISGHTALYWYRQSLGQGLEFLIYFQGNSAPDKSGLPSDRFSAERTGGSVSTLTIQRTQQEDSAVYLCASSLELGPNYGYTFGSGTRLTVV.

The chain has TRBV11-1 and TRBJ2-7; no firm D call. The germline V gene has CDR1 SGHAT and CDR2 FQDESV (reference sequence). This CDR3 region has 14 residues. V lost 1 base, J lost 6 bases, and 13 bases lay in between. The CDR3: CASSLVPQVGEQYF. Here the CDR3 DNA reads TGTGCCAGCAGCTTAGTTCCCCAGGTTGGCGAGCAGTACTTC.

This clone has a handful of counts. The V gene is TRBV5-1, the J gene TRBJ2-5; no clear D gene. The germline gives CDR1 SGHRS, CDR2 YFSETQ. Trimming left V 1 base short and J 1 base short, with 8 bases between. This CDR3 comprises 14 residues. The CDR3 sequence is CASSLRPGQETQYF. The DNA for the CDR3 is TGCGCCAGCAGCTTGCGGCCAGGCCAAGAGACCCAGTACTTC.

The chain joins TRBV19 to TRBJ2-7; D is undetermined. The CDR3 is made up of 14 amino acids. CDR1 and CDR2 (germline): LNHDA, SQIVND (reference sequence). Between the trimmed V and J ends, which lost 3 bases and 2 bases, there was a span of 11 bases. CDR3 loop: CASSIGSGTYEQYF. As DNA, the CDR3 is TGTGCCAGTAGTATCGGTTCAGGTACCTACGAGCAGTACTTC.

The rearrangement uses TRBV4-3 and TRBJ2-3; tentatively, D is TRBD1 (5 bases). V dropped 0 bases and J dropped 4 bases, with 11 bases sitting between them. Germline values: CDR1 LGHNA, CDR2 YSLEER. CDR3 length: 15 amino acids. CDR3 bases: TGCGCCAGCAGCCAAGATCCAGGGTTGGCAGATACGCAGTATTTT. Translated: CASSQDPGLADTQYF.

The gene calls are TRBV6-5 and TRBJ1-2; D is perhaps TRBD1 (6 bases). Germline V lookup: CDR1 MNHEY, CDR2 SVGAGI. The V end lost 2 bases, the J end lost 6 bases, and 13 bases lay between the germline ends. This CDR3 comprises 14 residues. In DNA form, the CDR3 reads TGTGCCAGCAGTTACGGGGGGGGCGAAGATGGCTACACCTTC. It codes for CASSYGGGEDGYTF.

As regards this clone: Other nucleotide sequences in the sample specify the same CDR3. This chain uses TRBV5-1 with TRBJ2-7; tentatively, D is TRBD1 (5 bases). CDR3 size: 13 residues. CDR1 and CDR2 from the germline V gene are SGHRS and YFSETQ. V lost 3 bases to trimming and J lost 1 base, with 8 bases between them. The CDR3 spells CASSSQGSYEQYF. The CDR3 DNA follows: TGCGCCAGCAGCTCGCAGGGATCCTACGAGCAGTACTTC.

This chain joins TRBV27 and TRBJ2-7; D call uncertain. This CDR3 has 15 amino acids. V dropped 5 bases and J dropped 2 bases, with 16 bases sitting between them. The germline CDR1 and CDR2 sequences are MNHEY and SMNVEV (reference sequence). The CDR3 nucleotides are TGTGCCAGCAGTCCCGTCCCTCCGGTTACCTACGAGCAGTACTTC. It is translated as CASSPVPPVTYEQYF.

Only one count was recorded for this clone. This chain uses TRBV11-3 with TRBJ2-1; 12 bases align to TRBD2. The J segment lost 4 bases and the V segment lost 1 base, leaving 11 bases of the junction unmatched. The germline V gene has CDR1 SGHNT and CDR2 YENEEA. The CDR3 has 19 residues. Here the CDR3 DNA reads TGTGCCAGCAGCTTAGGACTAGCGGGGGCCTCACCCGGGTACAATGAGCAGTTCTTC. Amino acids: CASSLGLAGASPGYNEQFF.

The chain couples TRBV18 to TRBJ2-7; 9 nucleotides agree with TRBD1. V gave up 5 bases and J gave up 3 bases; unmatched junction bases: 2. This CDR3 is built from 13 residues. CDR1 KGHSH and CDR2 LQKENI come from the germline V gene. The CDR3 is CASSATGGYEQYF. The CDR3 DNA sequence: TGTGCCAGCTCAGCGACAGGGGGCTACGAGCAGTACTTC.

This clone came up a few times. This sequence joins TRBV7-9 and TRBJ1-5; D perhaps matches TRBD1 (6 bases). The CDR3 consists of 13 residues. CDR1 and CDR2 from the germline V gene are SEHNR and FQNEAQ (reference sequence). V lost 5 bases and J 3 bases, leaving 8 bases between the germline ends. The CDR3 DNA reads TGTGCCAGCAGCCGGACAGTCAATCAGCCCCAGCATTTT. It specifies CASSRTVNQPQHF.

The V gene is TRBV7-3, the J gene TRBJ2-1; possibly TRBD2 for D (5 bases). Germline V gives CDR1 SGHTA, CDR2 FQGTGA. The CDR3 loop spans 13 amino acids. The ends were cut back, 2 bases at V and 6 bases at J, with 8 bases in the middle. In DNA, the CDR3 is TGTGCCAGCAGCTTAGGAGCGGTCAATGAGCAGTTCTTC. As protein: CASSLGAVNEQFF.

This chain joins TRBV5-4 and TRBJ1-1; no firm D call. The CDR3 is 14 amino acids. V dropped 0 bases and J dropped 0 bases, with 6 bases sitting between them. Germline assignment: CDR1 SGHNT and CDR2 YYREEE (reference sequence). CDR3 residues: CASSLAGMNTEAFF. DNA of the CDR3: TGTGCCAGCAGCTTGGCGGGGATGAACACTGAAGCTTTCTTT.

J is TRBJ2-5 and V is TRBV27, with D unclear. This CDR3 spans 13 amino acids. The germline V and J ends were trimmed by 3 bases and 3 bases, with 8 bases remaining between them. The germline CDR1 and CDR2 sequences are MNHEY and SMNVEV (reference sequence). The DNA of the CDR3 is TGTGCCAGCAGTTTCGGCAGGAAAGAGACCCAGTACTTC. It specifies CASSFGRKETQYF.

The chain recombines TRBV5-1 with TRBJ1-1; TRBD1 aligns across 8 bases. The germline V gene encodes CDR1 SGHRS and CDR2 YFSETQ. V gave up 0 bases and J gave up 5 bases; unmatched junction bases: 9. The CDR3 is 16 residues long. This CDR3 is CASSLGAGQGGTEAFF. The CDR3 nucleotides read TGCGCCAGCAGCTTGGGGGCCGGACAGGGCGGAACTGAAGCTTTCTTT.

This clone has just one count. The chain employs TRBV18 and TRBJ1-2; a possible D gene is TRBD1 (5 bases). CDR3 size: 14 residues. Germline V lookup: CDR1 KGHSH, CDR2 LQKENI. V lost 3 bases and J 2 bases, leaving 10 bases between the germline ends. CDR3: CASSPAGQNYGYTF. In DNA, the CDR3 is TGTGCCAGCTCACCGGCCGGACAAAACTATGGCTACACCTTC. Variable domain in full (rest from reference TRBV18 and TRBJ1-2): NAGVMQNPRHLVRRRGQEARLRCSPMKGHSHVYWYRQLPEEGLKFMVYLQKENIIDESGMPKERFSAEFPKEGPSILRIQQVVRGDSAAYFCASSPAGQNYGYTFGSGTRLTVV.

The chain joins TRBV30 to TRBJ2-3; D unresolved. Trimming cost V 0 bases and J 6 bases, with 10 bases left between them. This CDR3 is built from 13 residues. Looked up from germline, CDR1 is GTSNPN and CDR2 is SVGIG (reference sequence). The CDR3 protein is CAWSVLNLDTQYF. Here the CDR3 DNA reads TGTGCCTGGAGTGTACTCAACCTGGATACGCAGTATTTT. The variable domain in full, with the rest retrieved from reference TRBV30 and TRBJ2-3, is SQTIHQWPATLVQPVGSPLSLECTVEGTSNPNLYWYRQAAGRGLQLLFYSVGIGQISSEVPQNLSASRPQDRQFILSSKKLLLSDSGFYLCAWSVLNLDTQYFGPGTRLTVL.

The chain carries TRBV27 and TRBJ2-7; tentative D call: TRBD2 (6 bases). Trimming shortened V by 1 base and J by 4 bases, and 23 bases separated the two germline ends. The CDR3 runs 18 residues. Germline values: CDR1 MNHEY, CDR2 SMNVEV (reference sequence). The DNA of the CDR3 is TGTGCCAGCAGTTTATACGGCGGGGACCCCGGGACTCCGTACGAGCAGTACTTC. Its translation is CASSLYGGDPGTPYEQYF.

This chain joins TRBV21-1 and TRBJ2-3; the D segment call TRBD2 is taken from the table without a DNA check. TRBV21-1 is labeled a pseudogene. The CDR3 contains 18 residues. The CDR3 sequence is CASSKALTGEWGTDTQYF. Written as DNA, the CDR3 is TGTGCCAGCAGCAAAGCGCTGACCGGGGAATGGGGCACAGATACGCAGTATTTT.

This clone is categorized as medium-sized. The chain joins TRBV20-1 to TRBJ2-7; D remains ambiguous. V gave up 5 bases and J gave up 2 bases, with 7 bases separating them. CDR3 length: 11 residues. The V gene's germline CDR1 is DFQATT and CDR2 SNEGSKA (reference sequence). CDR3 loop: CSAPRTYEQYF. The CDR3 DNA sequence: TGCAGTGCTCCCAGGACCTACGAGCAGTACTTC.

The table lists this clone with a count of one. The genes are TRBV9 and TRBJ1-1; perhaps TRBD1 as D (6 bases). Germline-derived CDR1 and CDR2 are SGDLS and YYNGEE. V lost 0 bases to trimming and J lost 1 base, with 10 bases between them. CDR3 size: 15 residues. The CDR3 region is CASSVDRVQNTEAFF. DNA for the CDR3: TGTGCCAGCAGCGTAGACAGGGTCCAGAACACTGAAGCTTTCTTT.

CDR3 protein: CASSYRAGQGYGYTF. CDR3 bases: TGTGCCAGCAGTTATAGGGCGGGACAGGGGTATGGCTACACCTTC. The chain joins TRBV6-5 to TRBJ1-2, with 10 bases matching TRBD1. The germline CDR1 and CDR2 sequences are MNHEY and SVGAGI. The CDR3 extends over 15 amino acids. The ends lost 3 bases at V and 5 bases at J; junction bases unmatched: 6.

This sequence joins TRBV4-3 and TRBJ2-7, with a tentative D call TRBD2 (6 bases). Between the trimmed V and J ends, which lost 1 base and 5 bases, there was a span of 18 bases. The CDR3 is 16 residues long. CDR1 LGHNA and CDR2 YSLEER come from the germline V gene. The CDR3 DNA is TGCGCCAGCAGCCAAGTCGCGATATTGGGGGGAAACGAGCAGTACTTC. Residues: CASSQVAILGGNEQYF.

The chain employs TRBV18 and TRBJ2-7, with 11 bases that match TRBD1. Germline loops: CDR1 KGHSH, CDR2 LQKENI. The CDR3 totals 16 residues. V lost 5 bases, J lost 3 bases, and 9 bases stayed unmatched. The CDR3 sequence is CASSSRSGTGGYEQYF. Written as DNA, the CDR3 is TGTGCCAGCTCATCGAGATCCGGGACAGGGGGCTACGAGCAGTACTTC.

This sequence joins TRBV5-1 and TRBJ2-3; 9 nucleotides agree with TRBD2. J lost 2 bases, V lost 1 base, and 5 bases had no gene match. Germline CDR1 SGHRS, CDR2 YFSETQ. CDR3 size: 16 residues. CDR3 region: CASSLYLAGFTDTQYF. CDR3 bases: TGCGCCAGCAGCTTGTACCTAGCGGGGTTCACAGATACGCAGTATTTT. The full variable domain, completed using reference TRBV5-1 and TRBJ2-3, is KAGVTQTPRYLIKTRGQQVTLSCSPISGHRSVSWYQQTPGQGLQFLFEYFSETQRNKGNFPGRFSGRQFSNSRSEMNVSTLELGDSALYLCASSLYLAGFTDTQYFGPGTRLTVL.

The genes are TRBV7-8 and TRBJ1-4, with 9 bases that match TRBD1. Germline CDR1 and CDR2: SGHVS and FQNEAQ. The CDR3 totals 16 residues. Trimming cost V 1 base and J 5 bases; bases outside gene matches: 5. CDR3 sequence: CASSLVGGTGNEKLFF. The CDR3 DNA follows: TGTGCCAGCAGCTTAGTAGGCGGGACAGGGAATGAAAAACTGTTTTTT.

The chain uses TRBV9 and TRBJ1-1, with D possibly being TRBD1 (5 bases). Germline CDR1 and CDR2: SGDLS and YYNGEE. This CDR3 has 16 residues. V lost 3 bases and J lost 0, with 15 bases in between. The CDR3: CASSGRPGLMNTEAFF. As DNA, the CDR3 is TGTGCCAGCAGCGGCCGTCCGGGACTGATGAACACTGAAGCTTTCTTT.

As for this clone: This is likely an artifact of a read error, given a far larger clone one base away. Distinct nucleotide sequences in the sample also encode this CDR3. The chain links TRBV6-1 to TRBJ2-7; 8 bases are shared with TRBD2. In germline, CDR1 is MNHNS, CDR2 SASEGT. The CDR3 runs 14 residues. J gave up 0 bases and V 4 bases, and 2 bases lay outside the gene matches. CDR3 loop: CASSGRGVSYEQYF. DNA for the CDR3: TGTGCCAGCAGTGGGCGGGGGGTCTCCTACGAGCAGTACTTC.

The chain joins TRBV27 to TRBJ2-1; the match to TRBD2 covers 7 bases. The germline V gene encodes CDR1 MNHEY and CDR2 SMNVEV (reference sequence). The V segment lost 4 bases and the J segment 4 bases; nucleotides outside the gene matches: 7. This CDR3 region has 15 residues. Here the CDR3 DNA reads TGTGCCAGCAGTTACGGCGGGGGAGCATACAATGAGCAGTTCTTC. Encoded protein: CASSYGGGAYNEQFF.

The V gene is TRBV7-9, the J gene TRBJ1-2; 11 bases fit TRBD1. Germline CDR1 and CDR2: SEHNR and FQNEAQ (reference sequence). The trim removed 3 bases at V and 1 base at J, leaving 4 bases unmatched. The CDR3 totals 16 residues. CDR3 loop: CASSFRDRGNNYGYTF. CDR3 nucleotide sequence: TGTGCCAGCAGCTTTAGGGACAGGGGGAATAACTATGGCTACACCTTC.

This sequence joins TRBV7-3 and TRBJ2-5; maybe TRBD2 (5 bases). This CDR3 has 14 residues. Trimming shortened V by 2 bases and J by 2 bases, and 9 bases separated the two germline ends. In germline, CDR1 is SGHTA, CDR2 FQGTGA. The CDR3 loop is CASSLDYLQETQYF. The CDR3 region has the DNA TGTGCCAGCAGCTTAGACTATCTTCAAGAGACCCAGTACTTC.

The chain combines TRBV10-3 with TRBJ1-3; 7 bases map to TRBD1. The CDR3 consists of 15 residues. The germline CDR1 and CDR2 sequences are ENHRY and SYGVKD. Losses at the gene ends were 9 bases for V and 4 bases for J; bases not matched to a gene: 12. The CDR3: CAMKEGQHSGNTIYF. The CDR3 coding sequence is TGTGCCATGAAGGAGGGACAGCACTCGGGAAACACCATATATTTT.